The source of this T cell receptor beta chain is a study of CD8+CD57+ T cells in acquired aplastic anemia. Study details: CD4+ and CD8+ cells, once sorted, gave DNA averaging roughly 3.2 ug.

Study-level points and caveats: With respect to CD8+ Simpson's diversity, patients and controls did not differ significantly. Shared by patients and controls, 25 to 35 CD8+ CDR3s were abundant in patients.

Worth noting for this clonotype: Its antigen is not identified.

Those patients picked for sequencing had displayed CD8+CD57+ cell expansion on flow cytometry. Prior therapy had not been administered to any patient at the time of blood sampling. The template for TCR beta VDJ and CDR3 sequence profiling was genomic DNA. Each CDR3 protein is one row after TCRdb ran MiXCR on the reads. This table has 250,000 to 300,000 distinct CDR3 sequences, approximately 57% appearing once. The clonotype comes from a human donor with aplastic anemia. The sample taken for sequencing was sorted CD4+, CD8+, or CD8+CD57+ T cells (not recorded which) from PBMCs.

CDR3 in DNA: TGTGCCAGCAGTGTGGATACAACTAATGAAAAACTGTTTTTT. This encodes CASSVDTTNEKLFF. The genes are TRBV2 and TRBJ1-4; unclear D gene. There are 14 residues in the CDR3. Between the trimmed V and J ends, which lost 4 bases and 0 bases, there was a span of 6 bases. Germline V gene lookup returns CDR1 SNHLY and CDR2 FYNNEI.